Detailed here is one T cell receptor (beta chain). The data were taken from a study of blood T cell repertoires in COVID-19. Study as a whole: T cells, B-cell-depleted T cells, or PBMCs provided the cDNA or gDNA that served as material.

Participants were placed into cohorts based on the clinical history they reported. Exposed participants came across a COVID-19 case within 2 weeks before study entry. The germline gives CDR1 MNHEY, CDR2 SVGEGT. V was shortened by 2 bases and J by 11 bases, with 10 bases between the two germline ends. This CDR3 has 12 residues. Authors' analysis steps: Reference gene primer amplification gave estimated nucleated cell counts. Clones were read by immunoSEQ multiplex PCR, and TCRdb kept only the in-frame ones, dropping some. V, J and clone size are those of that table, while D and trimming were read from the DNA. The table records 150,000 or so clones, about nine tenths of them present only once.

The clonotype originates from a middle-aged woman who had been exposed to COVID-19. The V call is TRBV6-2 or TRBV6-3, the J call TRBJ1-5; D call uncertain. Sample: PBMCs or T cells enriched from blood (not recorded which). CDR3 amino acids: CASSYSVGAQHF. As DNA, the CDR3 is TGTGCCAGCAGTTACAGCGTCGGGGCCCAGCATTTT.